The T cell receptor (beta chain) described here comes from a study of radiotherapy plus CTLA-4 blockade in lung cancer. Study at large: Roughly 17% of patients responded objectively, and around 32% achieved disease control. Points from the study as a whole: Following radiotherapy plus ipilimumab, tumor-derived TCR clones expanded in the blood.

CDR1 is SGHNT, CDR2 YYREEE, per germline (reference sequence). The CDR3 sequence is 18 residues long. With V trimmed by 3 bases and J by 2 bases, 8 bases remained unmatched. On this clone itself: Its antigen is not identified.

Sequencing was performed with immunoSEQ multiplex PCR; in TCRdb, only in-frame clones are kept and a portion is missing. Counted here are 71,000 or so clones, around 87% occurring once; the ten biggest clones make up around 0.8%. It was focal radiation plus CTLA-4 blockade with ipilimumab that patients with chemo-refractory metastatic non-small-cell lung cancer received. The rearrangement joins TRBV5-4 to TRBJ2-5; 15 nucleotides agree with TRBD2. This sample comprised peripheral blood, obtained from a patient treated with radiotherapy plus ipilimumab. The sequence derives from a human donor with non-small cell lung cancer who had stable disease on radiotherapy plus ipilimumab. The chain's CDR3 is CASSSKLGTSGRQETQYF. For the CDR3, the DNA is TGTGCCAGCAGCTCGAAACTGGGGACTAGCGGGAGGCAAGAGACCCAGTACTTC.